Below, 24 T cell receptor beta chains from the same sample are listed, as sequenced in a study of T cell responses to AZD1222 COVID-19 vaccine. Libraries were prepared by immunoSEQ multiplex PCR; TCRdb keeps only in-frame clonotypes and omits some of them. The top ten hold around 0.58% of the sample, which has about 260,000 clones, 90% to 95% seen once. The source material was peripheral blood, sampled on day 0 of AZD1222 vaccination. These receptor sequences come from an adult in good health.

V and J are TRBV11-2 and TRBJ2-7; 15 nucleotides line up with TRBD2. The germline gives CDR1 SGHAT, CDR2 FQNNGV. The CDR3 length is 16 residues. V shed 6 bases, J shed 4 bases, and the junction held 7 bases outside the gene matches. CDR3 amino acids: CASRRGTSGRLYEQYF. CDR3 nucleotides: TGTGCCAGCAGACGGGGGACTAGCGGGAGGTTATACGAGCAGTACTTC.

The rearrangement joins TRBV7-9 to TRBJ2-3; no definite D call. The germline V gene encodes CDR1 SEHNR and CDR2 FQNEAQ (reference sequence). CDR3 length equals 14 residues. V was clipped by 5 bases and J by 4 bases, with 13 bases between them. CDR3 protein: CASSPSSGPDTQYF. CDR3 nucleotides: TGTGCCAGCAGCCCCAGCTCAGGTCCAGATACGCAGTATTTT.

The chain recombines TRBV7-9 with TRBJ1-4, with 8 positions matching TRBD1. Germline lookup yields CDR1 SEHNR and CDR2 FQNEAQ (reference sequence). Trimming cost V 4 bases and J 4 bases; bases outside gene matches: 5. The length of the CDR3 is 15 residues. The CDR3 protein is CASSSPGQVNEKLFF. Written as DNA, the CDR3 is TGTGCCAGCAGCTCCCCGGGACAGGTTAATGAAAAACTGTTTTTT.

The V gene is TRBV28, the J gene TRBJ1-2; maybe TRBD1 (6 bases). This CDR3 region has 16 residues. Trimming took off 6 bases at V and 7 bases at J, with 24 bases between the two ends. Germline values: CDR1 MDHEN, CDR2 SYDVKM. CDR3 region: CASRSATGIVLVGYTF. The CDR3 DNA sequence: TGTGCCAGCAGATCGGCAACAGGGATCGTCCTAGTTGGCTACACCTTC.

V gene TRBV28 combines with J gene TRBJ1-2, with a weak D call TRBD1 (5 bases). The ends were cut back, 2 bases at V and 4 bases at J, with 11 bases in the middle. Germline CDR1 reads MDHEN; CDR2 reads SYDVKM. CDR3 size: 14 residues. The CDR3: CASSLHAQGYGYTF. CDR3 bases: TGTGCCAGCAGTTTACACGCGCAGGGCTATGGCTACACCTTC.

The chain carries TRBV6-5 and TRBJ2-7; D is uncertain. The CDR3 spans 13 residues. V shed 6 bases and J shed 2 bases, with 11 bases lying between them. The V gene's germline CDR1 is MNHEY and CDR2 SVGAGI. CDR3 bases: TGTGCCAGCAGAGAGTCCAGCACCTACGAGCAGTACTTC. This translates into CASRESSTYEQYF.

This chain links TRBV4-3 with TRBJ1-2, with unresolved D. Trimming stripped 1 base from V and 4 bases from J, with 13 bases between. CDR3 length: 15 residues. Germline CDR1 LGHNA, CDR2 YSLEER. CDR3 in DNA: TGCGCCAGCAGCCAAGGAGGGAACTTAGTCTATGGCTACACCTTC. Translating gives CASSQGGNLVYGYTF.

The CDR3 sequence is CASSSLWTTTDTQYF. CDR3 DNA sequence: TGTGCCAGCAGTTCTCTATGGACGACTACAGATACGCAGTATTTT. This chain uses TRBV3-1 (or the pseudogene TRBV3-2) with TRBJ2-3; D is unclear. The CDR3 totals 15 residues. Germline lookup yields CDR1 LGHDT and CDR2 YNNKEL (reference sequence). V was trimmed by 6 bases and J by 3 bases, leaving 16 bases between them.

This chain links TRBV27 with TRBJ2-7, with 11 bases that match TRBD2. Trimming removed 5 bases from V and 6 bases from J; junction bases left unmatched: 6. The CDR3 is 14 amino acids. The germline gives CDR1 MNHEY, CDR2 SMNVEV (reference sequence). Here the CDR3 reads CASSLVAGGREQYF. The CDR3 bases are TGTGCCAGCAGTCTCGTAGCGGGAGGGCGCGAGCAGTACTTC.

The chain has TRBV28 and TRBJ2-3, with a possible D match to TRBD1 (5 bases). Germline CDR1 reads MDHEN; CDR2 reads SYDVKM. V lost 3 bases to trimming and J lost 0 bases, with 7 bases between them. The length of the CDR3 is 14 residues. The CDR3 DNA sequence: TGTGCCAGCAGTTTTCAGGGAAGCACAGATACGCAGTATTTT. Translated, it gives CASSFQGSTDTQYF.

The rearrangement links TRBV7-9 to TRBJ1-1, with 7 bases matching TRBD1. Losses at the gene ends were 6 bases for V and 5 bases for J; bases not matched to a gene: 9. The CDR3 loop spans 14 amino acids. In germline, CDR1 is SEHNR, CDR2 FQNEAQ (reference sequence). CDR3 sequence: CASSYTQGGTEAFF. DNA of the CDR3: TGTGCCAGCAGTTATACCCAGGGGGGAACTGAAGCTTTCTTT.

The chain combines TRBV23-1 with TRBJ2-1, with D tentatively TRBD1 (5 bases). TRBV23-1 is treated as an ORF (open reading frame) with a function not yet certain. The V end lost 0 bases, the J end lost 4 bases, and 19 bases lay between the germline ends. The CDR3 runs to 18 residues. The CDR3 nucleotides read TGCGCCAGCAGTCAATCGGGCCTCCACGACAGAGTATACAATGAGCAGTTCTTC. This encodes CASSQSGLHDRVYNEQFF.

The V and J genes are TRBV28 and TRBJ2-3; D remains ambiguous. The CDR3 runs to 12 residues. The ends were cut back, 7 bases at V and 2 bases at J, with 7 bases in the middle. Germline values: CDR1 MDHEN, CDR2 SYDVKM. This CDR3 is CASTTLTDTQYF. The CDR3 coding sequence is TGTGCCAGCACAACCCTCACAGATACGCAGTATTTT.

The rearrangement links TRBV6-5 to TRBJ2-1, with TRBD1 matching over 7 bases. CDR1 MNHEY and CDR2 SVGAGI come from the germline V gene. The CDR3 totals 16 residues. Losses at the gene ends were 4 bases for V and 0 bases for J; bases not matched to a gene: 6. The CDR3 sequence is CASSSRQGPSYNEQFF. The CDR3 bases are TGTGCCAGCAGTTCACGACAGGGTCCCTCCTACAATGAGCAGTTCTTC.

This clone came up once. The rearrangement joins TRBV18 to TRBJ1-3, with 9 bases fitting TRBD1. Germline CDR1 is KGHSH and CDR2 is LQKENI. This CDR3 is 16 amino acids long. J gave up 3 bases and V 3 bases, and 6 bases lay outside the gene matches. CDR3 loop: CASSPTGGRGGNTIYF. The CDR3 region has the DNA TGTGCCAGCTCACCGACAGGGGGACGGGGTGGAAACACCATATATTTT.

The CDR3 nucleotides are TGCGCCAGCAGCTTGGCGGGGGCCGATAATTCACCCCTCCACTTT. Translating it yields CASSLAGADNSPLHF. This chain joins TRBV5-1 and TRBJ1-6; TRBD1 might be the D (6 bases). Germline CDR1 SGHRS, CDR2 YFSETQ. V lost 0 bases and J 5 bases, leaving 9 bases between the germline ends. The CDR3 has 15 amino acids.

J is TRBJ2-7 and V is TRBV29-1, with D perhaps matching TRBD1 (5 bases). Germline assignment: CDR1 SQVTM and CDR2 ANQGSEA. The CDR3 sequence is 13 residues long. Trimming stripped 6 bases from V and 4 bases from J, with 16 bases between. CDR3 loop: CSVQGRAAYEQYF. Written as DNA, the CDR3 is TGCAGCGTCCAGGGCCGGGCCGCGTACGAGCAGTACTTC.

In its sample, this clone was seen once. At the DNA level, this CDR3 is encoded by other sequences in the same sample as well. The chain joins TRBV18 to TRBJ1-2, with TRBD1 matching 8 bases. Germline CDR1 KGHSH, CDR2 LQKENI. The CDR3 length is 14 residues. The junction had 2 bases not matched to a gene; V was cut back by 3 bases and J by 2 bases. CDR3 coding DNA: TGTGCCAGCTCACCGCGGACAGGGAACTATGGCTACACCTTC. Translation gives CASSPRTGNYGYTF.

V is TRBV4-1 and J is TRBJ1-6, with 7 bases lining up with TRBD1. Germline lookup yields CDR1 MGHRA and CDR2 YSYEKL. V dropped 0 bases and J dropped 0; count of bases not matched to a gene: 2. The CDR3 is 17 amino acids. The chain's CDR3 is CASSQDPGGSYNSPLHF. DNA of the CDR3: TGCGCCAGCAGCCAAGACCCAGGGGGCTCCTATAATTCACCCCTCCACTTT.

The V and J genes are TRBV7-2 and TRBJ1-1; D is uncertain. CDR1 is SGHTA and CDR2 is FQGNSA in the germline V gene. V gave up 0 bases and J gave up 5 bases, with 7 bases separating them. The CDR3 is 13 amino acids. The CDR3 loop is CASSLASETEAFF. CDR3 nucleotides: TGTGCCAGCAGCTTAGCGTCAGAAACTGAAGCTTTCTTT.

The chain recombines TRBV6-5 with TRBJ2-7, with D perhaps being TRBD1 or TRBD2 (5 bases each). The CDR3 is made up of 13 amino acids. Trimming pared 6 bases from V and 3 bases from J, leaving 12 bases between. The germline V gene has CDR1 MNHEY and CDR2 SVGAGI. Here the CDR3 reads CASRTTDYYEQYF. In DNA form, the CDR3 reads TGTGCCAGCAGAACGACAGACTACTACGAGCAGTACTTC.

The rearrangement uses TRBV6-6 and TRBJ1-1; 10 bases map to TRBD1. The V segment lost 2 bases and the J segment 6 bases; nucleotides outside the gene matches: 0. CDR1 is MNHNY and CDR2 is SVGAGI in the germline V gene (reference sequence). The CDR3 sequence is 13 residues long. CDR3 sequence (DNA): TGTGCCAGCAGTTACGGGACAGGGGCTGAAGCTTTCTTT. It specifies CASSYGTGAEAFF.

CDR3 region: CASRGRGGEQYF. CDR3 nucleotide sequence: TGTGCCAGCAGGGGCAGGGGTGGCGAGCAGTACTTC. The chain is built from TRBV5-6 and TRBJ2-7, with D possibly TRBD1 on 6 matching bases. With 5 bases removed from V and 6 bases from J, the gap between germline ends came to 12 bases. The length of the CDR3 is 12 residues. CDR1 is SGHDT, CDR2 YYEEEE, per germline.

The rearrangement uses TRBV9 and TRBJ1-2; maybe TRBD1 (5 bases). V was cut by 3 bases and J by 8 bases, with 20 bases left in between. The CDR3 length is 15 residues. Looked up from germline, CDR1 is SGDLS and CDR2 is YYNGEE. CDR3: CASSALEDIVGGYTF. The CDR3 DNA is TGTGCCAGCAGCGCTCTCGAGGACATAGTGGGAGGCTACACCTTC.